Included here is one T cell receptor beta chain sequence, with context. Its antigen is unidentified. The data are from a study of cytomegalovirus exposure and HLA in healthy donors. Whole-study results and caveats: TCR beta sequences reportedly predicted most subjects' HLA-A and HLA-B alleles accurately.

This PCR relied on a set of 60 Vbeta primers and 13 Jbeta primers. Profiling relied on immunoSEQ multiplex PCR, and the TCRdb table lists in-frame clones only, not all of them. The table shows 90,000 to 120,000 clones, with around 77% occurring only once. The CDR3 length is 15 residues. Germline assignment: CDR1 MGHRA and CDR2 YSYEKL. The ends lost 3 bases at V and 1 base at J; junction bases unmatched: 5. The chain is built from TRBV4-1 and TRBJ1-1; 7 bases fit TRBD1. The specimen sequenced was PBMCs. The clonotype originates from a male donor in good health and CMV-seronegative. CDR3 in DNA: TGCGCCAGCAGCCACGAGGGACAGACGAACACTGAAGCTTTCTTT. It is translated as CASSHEGQTNTEAFF.